The next 6 T cell receptor beta chains were all read from a single sample in a study of cytomegalovirus exposure and HLA in healthy donors. Primers included in the PCR were 60 Vbeta and 13 Jbeta primers. Only in-frame clones appear in the TCRdb table, and some are missing; sequencing was by immunoSEQ multiplex PCR. The sample shows 150,000 to 200,000 clones, 65% to 80% of them seen only once. The sequenced sample consisted of PBMCs. The source is a man aged 35 to 55 in good health and CMV-seronegative.

This chain joins TRBV7-9 and TRBJ2-7, with D tentatively TRBD2 (5 bases). The CDR3 runs 15 residues. Per germline, CDR1 SEHNR and CDR2 FQNEAQ (reference sequence). Trimming shortened V by 1 base and J by 4 bases, and 14 bases separated the two germline ends. For the CDR3, the DNA is TGTGCCAGCAGCTTAGGCGGCCCGAGGGCTTACGAGCAGTACTTC. Encoded protein: CASSLGGPRAYEQYF.

This clone was counted once. The chain employs TRBV7-2 and TRBJ1-2; D possibly corresponds to TRBD1 (5 bases). The CDR3 has 14 amino acids. The V gene's germline CDR1 is SGHTA and CDR2 FQGNSA. V was shortened by 5 bases and J by 4 bases, with 14 bases between the two germline ends. This CDR3 is CASSPTRGGYGYTF. In nucleotides, the CDR3 is TGTGCCAGCAGCCCAACAAGGGGCGGCTATGGCTACACCTTC.

The V call is TRBV6-5, the J call TRBJ2-1; D possibly corresponds to TRBD2 (5 bases). The length of the CDR3 is 16 residues. V gave up 0 bases and J gave up 5 bases, with 14 bases separating them. Germline CDR1 reads MNHEY; CDR2 reads SVGAGI. Here the CDR3 reads CASSYSTQRQHNEQFF. CDR3 DNA sequence: TGTGCCAGCAGTTACTCCACCCAGCGGCAGCACAATGAGCAGTTCTTC.

The chain joins TRBV28 to TRBJ1-5; the D gene is possibly TRBD1 (6 bases). Germline CDR1 MDHEN, CDR2 SYDVKM. The CDR3 runs to 14 residues. Trimming removed 3 bases at V and 6 bases at J, with 12 bases between. The CDR3 DNA is TGTGCCAGCAGTTTCGGGGGGGCTGGTCAGCCCCAGCATTTT. This codes for CASSFGGAGQPQHF.

The genes are TRBV5-1 and TRBJ2-1; D is perhaps TRBD2 (7 bases). Trimming removed 6 bases at V and 5 bases at J, with 18 bases between. CDR1 is SGHRS and CDR2 is YFSETQ in the germline V gene. This CDR3 is built from 15 residues. The CDR3 region has the DNA TGCGCCAGCAAGGAAGGGGGGAGGGCACACAATGAGCAGTTCTTC. Translation: CASKEGGRAHNEQFF.

This clone was seen only a few times. The same CDR3 is also encoded by other DNA sequences in this sample. The rearrangement links TRBV6-5 to TRBJ2-2; D is perhaps TRBD2 (6 bases). The germline CDR1 and CDR2 sequences are MNHEY and SVGAGI. The CDR3 consists of 15 residues. V lost 5 bases and J lost 0, with 10 bases in between. The CDR3 DNA reads TGTGCCAGCAGTCGCGGGACTCCGAACACCGGGGAGCTGTTTTTT. It encodes CASSRGTPNTGELFF.